The 29 T cell receptor beta chains listed next were all sequenced from one sample in a study of T-cell memory formation after mild COVID-19. TCRdb used MiXCR to reprocess the 5' RACE reads, holding one entry per CDR3 protein. Seen here are just under 550,000 distinct CDR3 sequences, roughly 20% observed once, and the top ten hold approximately 12%. The sequencing input was PBMCs or a T cell subset sorted from them (not recorded which). The receptors shown here come from an adult woman who had mild COVID-19 (a few samples of this study predate the infection). Cell type and time point are not known.

On this clonotype itself: One junction end disagrees with the germline gene, perhaps due to a read error. This chain links TRBV15 with TRBJ2-1, with D perhaps TRBD1 or TRBD2 (6 bases each). The CDR3 totals 15 residues. CDR1 LNHNV and CDR2 YYDKDF come from the germline V gene (reference sequence). As DNA, the CDR3 is TGTGCCACCAGCAGAGAGGGGGGCTCCAACAATGAGCAGTTCTTC. Amino acids: CATSREGGSNNEQFF.

In its sample, this clonotype was seen a few times. The chain has TRBV7-3 and TRBJ2-5; D is uncertain. Germline V lookup: CDR1 SGHTA, CDR2 FQGTGA. The length of the CDR3 is 17 residues. V was clipped by 1 base and J by 4 bases, with 19 bases between them. CDR3 in DNA: TGTGCCAGCAGCTTAAACCCTCCTCGACTCGGAGTAGAGACCCAGTACTTC. Translation: CASSLNPPRLGVETQYF.

V usage is TRBV24-1 and J usage is TRBJ2-2; D gene unclear. In germline, CDR1 is KGHDR, CDR2 SFDVKD. Trimming took off 0 bases at V and 1 base at J, with 5 bases between the two ends. The CDR3 consists of 15 residues. CDR3 bases: TGTGCCACCAGTGATTTGAAGCTGAACACCGGGGAGCTGTTTTTT. It specifies CATSDLKLNTGELFF.

This clonotype was counted between two and nine times. The chain links TRBV7-6 to TRBJ2-3; 10 bases fit TRBD2. Germline CDR1 reads SGHVS; CDR2 reads FNYEAQ. The V and J ends lost 1 base and 6 bases, in that order; junction bases with no gene match: 4. The CDR3 is 15 amino acids. The CDR3 sequence: CASSLEAGGQDTQYF. The DNA of the CDR3 is TGTGCCAGCAGCTTAGAAGCGGGGGGGCAGGATACGCAGTATTTT.

The chain employs TRBV7-2 and TRBJ2-3; TRBD2 matches 8 bases. J was trimmed by 5 bases and V by 4 bases; bases with no gene match: 2. Germline lookup yields CDR1 SGHTA and CDR2 FQGNSA. This CDR3 is built from 13 residues. For the CDR3, the DNA is TGTGCCAGCAGCTCTACTAGCGGAGATACGCAGTATTTT. Its translation is CASSSTSGDTQYF.

This clonotype was recorded at least ten times. The chain has TRBV7-2 and TRBJ1-1; D gene ambiguous. The V end was cut by 5 bases, the J end by 7 bases, with 11 bases between. The germline CDR1 and CDR2 sequences are SGHTA and FQGNSA. The CDR3 is 12 amino acids. CDR3 sequence reads: CASSQGRYEAFF. The CDR3 DNA follows: TGTGCCAGCAGCCAAGGACGGTATGAAGCTTTCTTT.

This clonotype was seen at least ten times. V usage is TRBV5-6 and J usage is TRBJ2-1, with D perhaps matching TRBD1 (6 bases). CDR3 length: 20 amino acids. Trimming removed 4 bases at V and 0 bases at J, with 26 bases between. Germline CDR1 reads SGHDT; CDR2 reads YYEEEE. The CDR3 sequence is CASSGGWRSLTLSSYNEQFF. The DNA for the CDR3 is TGTGCCAGCAGCGGGGGCTGGAGAAGCCTCACCCTAAGCTCCTACAATGAGCAGTTCTTC.

This clonotype showed up just a few times. The genes are TRBV2 and TRBJ2-7, with 9 nucleotides matching TRBD1. The ends lost 4 bases at V and 2 bases at J; junction bases unmatched: 6. The V gene's germline CDR1 is SNHLY and CDR2 FYNNEI. The CDR3 spans 15 residues. The CDR3: CASSAPDRGAYEQYF. CDR3 in DNA: TGTGCCAGCAGTGCCCCGGACAGGGGAGCCTACGAGCAGTACTTC.

The sample holds a few counts of this clonotype. This chain links TRBV24-1 with TRBJ1-5; unclear D gene. CDR1 KGHDR and CDR2 SFDVKD come from the germline V gene. The CDR3 has 13 amino acids. V lost 5 bases and J lost 3, with 7 bases in between. The CDR3 protein is CATSAGPNQPQHF. CDR3 in DNA: TGTGCCACCAGTGCCGGACCCAATCAGCCCCAGCATTTT.

The chain links TRBV18 to TRBJ2-7, with 7 bases fitting TRBD1. This CDR3 is 16 amino acids long. Germline CDR1 and CDR2: KGHSH and LQKENI. The junction had 5 bases not matched to a gene; V was cut back by 0 bases and J by 0 bases. CDR3 nucleotides: TGTGCCAGCTCACCACCGGACAGGCTAAGCTCCTACGAGCAGTACTTC. This encodes CASSPPDRLSSYEQYF.

The gene calls are TRBV18 and TRBJ2-1, with 7 bases that match TRBD1. The CDR3 totals 13 residues. Trimming cost V 4 bases and J 7 bases; bases outside gene matches: 4. Germline CDR1 KGHSH, CDR2 LQKENI. The CDR3 loop is CASSQTGINEQFF. The CDR3 coding sequence is TGTGCCAGCTCACAGACAGGGATAAATGAGCAGTTCTTC.

The chain links TRBV5-6 to TRBJ1-5; possible D gene TRBD1, 5 bases. The ends were cut back, 4 bases at V and 5 bases at J, with 13 bases in the middle. The CDR3 covers 14 residues. Germline values: CDR1 SGHDT, CDR2 YYEEEE. The CDR3 reads CASSPGTSDQPQHF. Written as DNA, the CDR3 is TGTGCCAGCAGCCCCGGGACTTCCGATCAGCCCCAGCATTTT.

This clonotype was observed a handful of times. The chain couples TRBV7-6 to TRBJ2-3, with TRBD2 matching 12 bases. This CDR3 spans 16 amino acids. With V trimmed by 5 bases and J by 5 bases, 8 bases remained unmatched. CDR1 SGHVS and CDR2 FNYEAQ come from the germline V gene. The DNA for the CDR3 is TGTGCCAGCAGCCCAGTACTAGCGGGAGGTTTAGATACGCAGTATTTT. Translated, it gives CASSPVLAGGLDTQYF.

This sequence joins TRBV18 and TRBJ2-3, with 11 bases aligning to TRBD2. CDR1 KGHSH and CDR2 LQKENI come from the germline V gene. V lost 3 bases and J lost 5; bases outside the gene matches: 10. The CDR3 is made up of 17 amino acids. In DNA, the CDR3 is TGTGCCAGCTCACCCCTGGGGACTAGCGGACACCAAGATACGCAGTATTTT. This translates into CASSPLGTSGHQDTQYF.

J is TRBJ2-5 and V is TRBV14; 7 bases map to TRBD2. V lost 1 base to trimming and J lost 5 bases; unmatched junction nucleotides: 10. Per germline, CDR1 SGHDN and CDR2 FVKESK. This CDR3 contains 16 residues. Here the CDR3 reads CASSQGLVGGPETQYF. The CDR3 DNA follows: TGTGCCAGCAGCCAAGGACTCGTGGGAGGGCCCGAGACCCAGTACTTC.

V is TRBV4-1 and J is TRBJ1-1, with D possibly matching TRBD1 (5 bases). Germline CDR1 and CDR2: MGHRA and YSYEKL. The CDR3 runs 16 residues. With 0 bases removed from V and 1 base from J, the gap between germline ends came to 12 bases. The chain's CDR3 is CASSQDRFGTNTEAFF. As DNA, the CDR3 is TGCGCCAGCAGCCAAGATCGTTTCGGGACGAACACTGAAGCTTTCTTT.

This clonotype was detected many times. The chain recombines TRBV10-3 with TRBJ2-7; 8 positions match TRBD1. V trimming: 6 bases; J trimming: 3 bases; junction bases outside the gene matches: 4. The CDR3 is 13 amino acids. CDR1 ENHRY and CDR2 SYGVKD come from the germline V gene. CDR3 amino acids: CAIRGQEYYEQYF. In nucleotides, the CDR3 is TGTGCCATCAGGGGACAGGAGTACTACGAGCAGTACTTC.

The chain is built from TRBV5-1 and TRBJ1-1; D is possibly TRBD1 (5 bases). The germline V gene encodes CDR1 SGHRS and CDR2 YFSETQ. V lost 4 bases and J 4 bases, leaving 17 bases between the germline ends. The CDR3 runs 15 residues. The CDR3 nucleotides are TGCGCCAGCAGCGTCGGGACGGGAGGGATCACTGAAGCTTTCTTT. Translating gives CASSVGTGGITEAFF.

This clonotype was picked up a small number of times. The chain employs TRBV3-1 and TRBJ2-7; D not certain. V was shortened by 10 bases and J by 0 bases, with 19 bases between the two germline ends. Germline V gene sequence: CDR1 LGHDT, CDR2 YNNKEL (reference sequence). The CDR3 is made up of 15 amino acids. The chain's CDR3 is CANKHLTAYSYEQYF. The CDR3 DNA is TGTGCCAACAAGCATCTGACCGCTTACTCCTACGAGCAGTACTTC.

This chain links TRBV9 with TRBJ2-2; the D gene is possibly TRBD1 (6 bases). The CDR3 totals 15 residues. Trimming took off 0 bases at V and 6 bases at J, with 12 bases between the two ends. Germline values: CDR1 SGDLS, CDR2 YYNGEE. This chain's CDR3 is CASSVVTTGPGELFF. Written as DNA, the CDR3 is TGTGCCAGCAGCGTAGTTACAACAGGGCCCGGGGAGCTGTTTTTT.

This clonotype was recorded a few times. The J gene is TRBJ2-6, the V gene TRBV5-1; D call uncertain. Per germline, CDR1 SGHRS and CDR2 YFSETQ. V dropped 0 bases and J dropped 0 bases, with 13 bases sitting between them. The CDR3 is 18 amino acids. The CDR3 loop reads CASSLEGNPLSGANVLTF. The CDR3 DNA is TGCGCCAGCAGCTTGGAGGGAAACCCCCTCTCTGGGGCCAACGTCCTGACTTTC.

The CDR3 sequence: CASSLGTFETGELFF. In DNA form, the CDR3 reads TGTGCCAGCAGCTTAGGGACATTTGAAACCGGGGAGCTGTTTTTT. The chain combines TRBV5-6 with TRBJ2-2; weak D call: TRBD1 (6 bases). The CDR3 is 15 residues long. V was shortened by 2 bases and J by 5 bases, with 13 bases between the two germline ends. Germline lookup yields CDR1 SGHDT and CDR2 YYEEEE.

This clonotype turned up a few times. The chain uses TRBV2 and TRBJ2-5; a weak D match, TRBD1 (6 bases). Trimming removed 5 bases from V and 1 base from J, with 14 bases in between. CDR3 length: 15 residues. CDR1 is SNHLY, CDR2 FYNNEI, per germline. CDR3 DNA sequence: TGTGCCAGCAGTTCCCTCGGGACAACCCAAGAGACCCAGTACTTC. It specifies CASSSLGTTQETQYF.

This clonotype was detected many times. The rearrangement uses TRBV7-9 and TRBJ2-7; 8 bases are a match to TRBD1. The CDR3 extends over 13 amino acids. Germline CDR1 reads SEHNR; CDR2 reads FQNEAQ (reference sequence). With 5 bases clipped from V and 3 bases from J, the junction kept 3 bases outside the gene matches. CDR3: CASSHTGGYEQYF. The CDR3 DNA sequence: TGTGCCAGCAGCCATACAGGGGGCTACGAGCAGTACTTC.

In its sample, this clonotype was seen a few times. This sequence joins TRBV12-3 or TRBV12-4 and TRBJ2-5, with 9 bases that match TRBD2. With 3 bases clipped from V and 1 base from J, the junction kept 0 bases outside the gene matches. This CDR3 contains 14 residues. DNA for the CDR3: TGTGCCAGCAGTTTGGGACTAGCCCAAGAGACCCAGTACTTC. It codes for CASSLGLAQETQYF.

V is TRBV5-6 and J is TRBJ2-1, with 9 bases identical to TRBD1. The length of the CDR3 is 14 residues. V lost 2 bases and J lost 7; bases outside the gene matches: 4. Germline assignment: CDR1 SGHDT and CDR2 YYEEEE. The CDR3 region is CASSLGTGSNEQFF. The DNA for the CDR3 is TGTGCCAGCAGCTTAGGGACAGGGAGTAATGAGCAGTTCTTC.

This clonotype was found a few times. The rearrangement links TRBV12-3 or TRBV12-4 to TRBJ1-1; TRBD1 is a possible D gene (5 bases). Trimming took off 4 bases at V and 4 bases at J, with 19 bases between the two ends. The CDR3 is 16 amino acids. The CDR3 spells CASSYGWGRGGTEAFF. CDR3 nucleotides: TGTGCCAGCAGTTATGGGTGGGGGAGGGGCGGCACTGAAGCTTTCTTT.

There are a few counts of this clonotype. This chain connects TRBV28 to TRBJ2-1, with 9 bases lining up with TRBD2. After removal of 6 bases from V and 4 bases from J, the junction contained 4 bases not matched to a gene. The germline CDR1 and CDR2 sequences are MDHEN and SYDVKM. This CDR3 region has 14 residues. The CDR3 nucleotides are TGTGCCAGCAGCGGCGGGAGGGCGTACAATGAGCAGTTCTTC. Translating it yields CASSGGRAYNEQFF.

V usage is TRBV5-1 and J usage is TRBJ2-5, with D perhaps matching TRBD2 (6 bases). The CDR3 extends over 15 amino acids. Germline CDR1 is SGHRS and CDR2 is YFSETQ. V dropped 4 bases and J dropped 5 bases, with 18 bases sitting between them. CDR3: CASSPSASVGETQYF. CDR3 nucleotide sequence: TGCGCCAGCAGCCCCTCAGCTAGCGTAGGGGAGACCCAGTACTTC.